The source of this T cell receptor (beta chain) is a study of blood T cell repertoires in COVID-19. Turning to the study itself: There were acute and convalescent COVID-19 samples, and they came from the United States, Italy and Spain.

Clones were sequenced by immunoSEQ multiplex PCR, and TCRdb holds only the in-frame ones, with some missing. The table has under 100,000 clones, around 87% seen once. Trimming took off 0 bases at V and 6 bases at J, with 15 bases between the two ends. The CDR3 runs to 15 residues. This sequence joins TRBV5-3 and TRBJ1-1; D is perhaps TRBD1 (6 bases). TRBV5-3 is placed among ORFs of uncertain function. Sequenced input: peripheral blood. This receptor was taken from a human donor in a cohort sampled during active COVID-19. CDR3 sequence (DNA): TGTGCCAGAAGCTTGGTAGGGGCGGGGGCTTCTGAAGCTTTCTTT. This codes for CARSLVGAGASEAFF.